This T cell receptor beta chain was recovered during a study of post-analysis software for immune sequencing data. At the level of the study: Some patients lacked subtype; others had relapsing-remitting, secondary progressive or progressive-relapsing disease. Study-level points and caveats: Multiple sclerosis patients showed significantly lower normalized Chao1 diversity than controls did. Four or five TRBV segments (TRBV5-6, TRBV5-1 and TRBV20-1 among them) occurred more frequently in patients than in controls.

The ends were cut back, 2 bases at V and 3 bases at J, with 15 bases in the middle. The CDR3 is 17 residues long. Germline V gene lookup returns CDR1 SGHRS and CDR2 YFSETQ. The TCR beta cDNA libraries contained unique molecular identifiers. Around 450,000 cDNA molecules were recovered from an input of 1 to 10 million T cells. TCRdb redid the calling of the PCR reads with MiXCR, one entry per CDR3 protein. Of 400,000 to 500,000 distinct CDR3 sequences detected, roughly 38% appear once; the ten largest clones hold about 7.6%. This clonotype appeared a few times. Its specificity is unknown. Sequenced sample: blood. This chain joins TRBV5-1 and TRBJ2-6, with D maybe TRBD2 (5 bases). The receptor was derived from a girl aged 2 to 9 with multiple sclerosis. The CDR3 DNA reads TGCGCCAGCAGCTTTTCAGGACTCCCCCTTGGGGCCAACGTCCTGACTTTC. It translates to CASSFSGLPLGANVLTF.